This passage covers 31 T cell receptor beta chains from one sample sequenced in a study of CXCR3-negative and CXCR3-positive naive CD8 T cells. Notes on the study in general: Higher TRB CDR3 hydrophobicity marked CXCR3-positive naive cells relative to CXCR3-negative naive cells.

The libraries of TRB cDNA were prepared using 5' RACE with UMI labels. Using the 5' RACE reads, TCRdb records one entry per CDR3 protein without DNA. Its clone listing holds around 65,000 distinct CDR3 sequences. These receptors are not linked to any known antigen. Sequenced material: naive CXCR3+ CD8+ T cells from blood. Documented subset: CD45RO-CCR7+CD27+CD95- naive CD8+ T cells expressing CXCR3 (TNR3+). Every receptor here comes from a human donor in good health. Some clones in this sample may be carry-over from other donors' samples.

The gene calls are TRBV5-1 and TRBJ2-1; TCRdb's D call of TRBD1 is untestable without DNA. CDR1 is SGHRS and CDR2 is YFSETQ in the germline V gene. CDR3 length: 17 residues. This chain's CDR3 is CASSWGVRGDLGNEQFF.

CDR3 amino acids: CASSSSGAIDTQYF. This chain connects TRBV7-3 to TRBJ2-3. The CDR3 covers 14 residues. Per the germline V gene, CDR1 is SGHTA and CDR2 is FQGTGA. The variable domain in full, with the rest retrieved from reference TRBV7-3 and TRBJ2-3, is GAGVSQTPSNKVTEKGKYVELRCDPISGHTALYWYRQSLGQGPEFLIYFQGTGAADDSGLPNDRFFAVRPEGSVSTLKIQRTERGDSAVYLCASSSSGAIDTQYFGPGTRLTVL.

This chain uses TRBV5-1 with TRBJ2-7; without DNA, the TCRdb call of TRBD1 cannot be checked. This CDR3 spans 15 amino acids. Germline V lookup: CDR1 SGHRS, CDR2 YFSETQ. The CDR3: CASSGTQESSYEQYF.

This chain uses TRBV7-8 with TRBJ2-3; the D call from TCRdb, TRBD1, cannot be confirmed without DNA. The germline V gene encodes CDR1 SGHVS and CDR2 FQNEAQ. The CDR3 runs to 16 residues. CDR3 sequence reads: CASSQKGGLSTDTQYF.

The J gene is TRBJ2-1, the V gene TRBV14. Germline loops: CDR1 SGHDN, CDR2 FVKESK. This CDR3 region has 13 residues. CDR3 loop: CASSHLRYNEQFF.

The chain recombines TRBV6-5 with TRBJ2-1; TCRdb's D call, TRBD1, is unchecked because there is no DNA. The germline V gene encodes CDR1 MNHEY and CDR2 SVGAGI. There are 13 residues in the CDR3. CDR3 sequence: CASSWRGENEQFF.

The genes are TRBV6-6 and TRBJ2-1; checking the TCRdb D call of TRBD1 is not possible without DNA. The CDR3 covers 14 residues. Germline CDR1 and CDR2: MNHNY and SVGAGI (reference sequence). The CDR3 reads CASSDRGGLNEQFF.

J is TRBJ1-2 and V is TRBV18. Germline V gene data show CDR1 as KGHSH and CDR2 as LQKENI. The CDR3 spans 12 residues. CDR3 amino acids: CASSPRDGWWTF.

This chain uses TRBV13 with TRBJ2-1. The germline V gene has CDR1 PRHDT and CDR2 FYEKMQ (reference sequence). The CDR3 has 14 residues. The CDR3 here is CASSLTMTYNEQFF.

This rearrangement joins TRBV29-1 to TRBJ2-7; TCRdb's D call of TRBD1 is untestable without DNA. The CDR3 covers 13 residues. Germline V lookup: CDR1 SQVTM, CDR2 ANQGSEA. CDR3 protein: CSVPGQGALEQYF.

The chain is built from TRBV7-3 and TRBJ2-1; no DNA is available, so the TRBD1 call from TCRdb remains unchecked. This CDR3 has 16 residues. Germline V CDR1 and CDR2: SGHTA, FQGTGA. CDR3 in amino acids: CASSSPPVGSYNEQFF.

The J gene is TRBJ2-1, the V gene TRBV29-1; the D call from TCRdb, TRBD2, cannot be confirmed without DNA. The germline gives CDR1 SQVTM, CDR2 ANQGSEA. The CDR3 spans 15 residues. CDR3 in amino acids: CSADGAGGLYNEQFF.

The chain combines TRBV7-6 with TRBJ1-5; no DNA is available, so the TRBD1 call from TCRdb remains unchecked. CDR1 and CDR2 (germline): SGHVS, FNYEAQ. This CDR3 spans 16 amino acids. Here the CDR3 reads CASSLEAGENYQPQHF.

The chain combines TRBV6-5 with TRBJ2-5; lacking DNA, the TRBD1 call made by TCRdb goes unchecked. CDR1 is MNHEY and CDR2 is SVGAGI in the germline V gene. This CDR3 spans 15 amino acids. The CDR3 here is CATSRDRGIGETQYF.

The V and J genes are TRBV6-5 and TRBJ2-1. This CDR3 region has 16 residues. The germline V gene has CDR1 MNHEY and CDR2 SVGAGI. CDR3 sequence: CASSYSRQGAHNEQFF.

The CDR3 here is CASSGAPVGQYF. The chain has TRBV28 and TRBJ2-7; TCRdb lists TRBD1, though no DNA is available to test this call. The germline V gene has CDR1 MDHEN and CDR2 SYDVKM. The CDR3 is 12 residues long. Full variable domain (rest looked up from reference TRBV28 and TRBJ2-7): DVKVTQSSRYLVKRTGEKVFLECVQDMDHENMFWYRQDPGLGLRLIYFSYDVKMKEKGDIPEGYSVSREKKERFSLILESASTNQTSMYLCASSGAPVGQYFGPGTRLTVT.

The CDR3 is CASCDLLAGGTGELFF. J is TRBJ2-2 and V is TRBV7-2; TCRdb proposes TRBD2, but this gene call is untestable without DNA. Germline V gene data show CDR1 as SGHTA and CDR2 as FQGNSA. CDR3 length: 16 amino acids.

The chain uses TRBV4-2 and TRBJ2-7; TCRdb calls TRBD1, which cannot be checked without DNA. Germline V gene data show CDR1 as LGHNA and CDR2 as YNFKEQ. CDR3 length: 15 amino acids. CDR3 in amino acids: CASSHPGQGAYEQYF.

The J gene is TRBJ2-1, the V gene TRBV4-3; TCRdb calls TRBD1, which cannot be checked without DNA. Germline assignment: CDR1 LGHNA and CDR2 YSLEER. The CDR3 consists of 16 residues. This CDR3 is CASSQARGPRYNEQFF.

The V and J genes are TRBV11-3 and TRBJ2-1; as DNA is missing, the TRBD1 call by TCRdb cannot be tested. The CDR3 is 12 residues long. Germline assignment: CDR1 SGHNT and CDR2 YENEEA. CDR3 region: CASSAGQNEQFF.

The chain employs TRBV9 and TRBJ2-7. This CDR3 is built from 13 residues. From germline, CDR1 is SGDLS and CDR2 YYNGEE. The CDR3 loop is CASSPGQPYEQYF. Full variable domain (missing parts from reference TRBV9 and TRBJ2-7): DSGVTQTPKHLITATGQRVTLRCSPRSGDLSVYWYQQSLDQGLQFLIQYYNGEERAKGNILERFSAQQFPDLHSELNLSSLELGDSALYFCASSPGQPYEQYFGPGTRLTVT.

The V gene is TRBV7-8, the J gene TRBJ1-1. CDR1 and CDR2 from the germline V gene are SGHVS and FQNEAQ. This CDR3 comprises 13 residues. The chain's CDR3 is CASSLPPTAEAFF.

CDR3 region: CASSLSGLEAGELFF. The V call is TRBV7-8, the J call TRBJ2-2. The CDR3 has 15 residues. From germline, CDR1 is SGHVS and CDR2 FQNEAQ.

V usage is TRBV29-1 and J usage is TRBJ2-1; TCRdb's assignment of TRBD1 cannot be checked, as there is no DNA. This CDR3 has 15 amino acids. Germline values: CDR1 SQVTM, CDR2 ANQGSEA. The CDR3 is CSGGRGPSSYNEQFF.

The rearrangement joins TRBV29-1 to TRBJ2-1. CDR3 size: 12 residues. Germline V gives CDR1 SQVTM, CDR2 ANQGSEA. The CDR3 spells CSVEDRYNEQFF.

The CDR3 reads CASSPSSGRVQETQYF. The chain has TRBV11-2 and TRBJ2-5; as DNA is missing, the TRBD2 call by TCRdb cannot be tested. The CDR3 runs to 16 residues. Germline V gene data show CDR1 as SGHAT and CDR2 as FQNNGV.

This chain uses TRBV29-1 with TRBJ1-2; TCRdb returns TRBD1, unconfirmable since there is no DNA. This CDR3 contains 14 residues. Germline V gene data show CDR1 as SQVTM and CDR2 as ANQGSEA. The CDR3 spells CSVDPTGTVYGYTF.

The chain links TRBV7-9 to TRBJ2-1. This CDR3 contains 15 residues. Per germline, CDR1 SEHNR and CDR2 FQNEAQ (reference sequence). The CDR3 loop is CASSLGQGTLYEQFF.

The chain recombines TRBV7-6 with TRBJ2-3; TCRdb's D call, TRBD1, is unchecked because there is no DNA. The CDR3 runs 14 residues. Germline V gene sequence: CDR1 SGHVS, CDR2 FNYEAQ. The CDR3 loop is CASSASGGGDTQYF.

The chain uses TRBV29-1 and TRBJ1-4; TCRdb's D call of TRBD1 is untestable without DNA. This CDR3 region has 18 residues. CDR1 and CDR2 from the germline V gene are SQVTM and ANQGSEA. The CDR3: CSASWDRAAKEDNEKLFF.

The J gene is TRBJ2-2, the V gene TRBV7-9; the TRBD2 assignment by TCRdb is unverifiable without DNA. The CDR3 contains 16 residues. Germline assignment: CDR1 SEHNR and CDR2 FQNEAQ (reference sequence). The CDR3 sequence is CASSLGERDKTGELFF.